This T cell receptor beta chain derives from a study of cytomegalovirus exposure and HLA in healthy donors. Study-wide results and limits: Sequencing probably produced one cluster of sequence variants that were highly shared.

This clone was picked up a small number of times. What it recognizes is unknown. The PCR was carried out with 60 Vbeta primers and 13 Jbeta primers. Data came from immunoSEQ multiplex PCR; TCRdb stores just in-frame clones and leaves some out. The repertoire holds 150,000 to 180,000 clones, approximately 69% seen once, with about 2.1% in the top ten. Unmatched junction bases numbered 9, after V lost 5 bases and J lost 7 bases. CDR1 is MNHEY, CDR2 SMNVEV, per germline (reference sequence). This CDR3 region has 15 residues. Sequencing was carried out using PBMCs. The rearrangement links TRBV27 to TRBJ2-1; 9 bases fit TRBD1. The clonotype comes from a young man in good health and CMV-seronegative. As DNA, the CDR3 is TGTGCCAGCAGTGCTGGGACAGGGCCAGGGAATGAGCAGTTCTTC. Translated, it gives CASSAGTGPGNEQFF.